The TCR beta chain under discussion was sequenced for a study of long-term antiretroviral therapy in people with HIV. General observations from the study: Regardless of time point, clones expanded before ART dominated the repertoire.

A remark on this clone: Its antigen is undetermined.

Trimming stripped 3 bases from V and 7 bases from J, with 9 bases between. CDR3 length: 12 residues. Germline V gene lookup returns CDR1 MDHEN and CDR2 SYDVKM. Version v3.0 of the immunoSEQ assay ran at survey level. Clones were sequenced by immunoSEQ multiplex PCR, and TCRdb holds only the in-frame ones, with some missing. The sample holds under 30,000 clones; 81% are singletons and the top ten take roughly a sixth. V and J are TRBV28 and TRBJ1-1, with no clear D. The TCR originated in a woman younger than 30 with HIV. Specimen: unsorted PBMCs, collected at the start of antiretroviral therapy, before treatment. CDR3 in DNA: TGTGCCAGCAGTTTTGGAGCTGGTGAAGCTTTCTTT. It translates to CASSFGAGEAFF.